The subject of this entry is one T cell receptor (beta chain). What it recognizes is unknown. The data derive from a study of CD8+CD57+ T cells in acquired aplastic anemia. Across the whole study: Isolated CD4+ and CD8+ cells, once sorted, yielded DNA averaging approximately 3 ug.

It was genomic DNA that served as the template for profiling TCR beta VDJ and CDR3. TCRdb analysed the reads with MiXCR anew, one entry per CDR3 protein. The repertoire includes hundreds of thousands of distinct CDR3 sequences, roughly 68% of them detected once, and around 4% sits in the top ten. Broader study findings: CD8+ Simpson's diversity in patients was not significantly different from that in controls. Patients and controls shared under 35 CD8+ CDR3 sequences, highly expressed in patients.

The sequence came from a human donor in good health, serving as a control. Sequenced input: sorted CD4+, CD8+, or CD8+CD57+ T cells (not recorded which) from PBMCs.

This chain's CDR3 is CSVRTANTGELFF. The CDR3 DNA sequence: TGCAGCGTCAGGACAGCGAACACCGGGGAGCTGTTTTTT. This sequence joins TRBV29-1 and TRBJ2-2; D perhaps matches TRBD1 (6 bases). Germline V gene data show CDR1 as SQVTM and CDR2 as ANQGSEA. V was shortened by 6 bases and J by 0 bases, with 8 bases between the two germline ends. This CDR3 is built from 13 residues.